The 30 T cell receptor beta chains given below trace back to one sample, sequenced in a study of blood T cell repertoires in COVID-19. Sequenced by immunoSEQ multiplex PCR; TCRdb stores in-frame clones only, minus some. The table records 100,000 to 150,000 clones, roughly 90% of them present only once. Sequenced sample: peripheral blood. Every receptor here comes from a man aged 55 to 70 with COVID-19, enrolled during active disease.

This clone was observed once. The V and J genes are TRBV6-5 and TRBJ1-4, with 7 bases matching TRBD1. The CDR3 is 13 amino acids. The germline V gene encodes CDR1 MNHEY and CDR2 SVGAGI. The V and J ends lost 6 bases and 8 bases, in that order; junction bases with no gene match: 6. CDR3: CASREGAYEKLFF. The CDR3 DNA reads as TGTGCCAGCAGGGAGGGGGCCTACGAAAAACTGTTTTTT.

The rearrangement joins TRBV6-6 to TRBJ2-1; 11 bases line up with TRBD2. The CDR3 contains 15 residues. Germline CDR1 and CDR2: MNHNY and SVGAGI (reference sequence). V shed 7 bases, J shed 0 bases, and the junction held 2 bases outside the gene matches. CDR3 loop: CASTSGGPSYNEQFF. The DNA of the CDR3 is TGTGCCAGCACTAGCGGGGGGCCCTCCTACAATGAGCAGTTCTTC.

The chain couples TRBV29-1 to TRBJ2-1; TRBD1 matches 7 bases. Germline lookup yields CDR1 SQVTM and CDR2 ANQGSEA. J lost 3 bases, V lost 2 bases, and 7 bases had no gene match. The CDR3 sequence is 15 residues long. The CDR3 spells CSVEPETGIYNEQFF. In DNA form, the CDR3 reads TGCAGCGTTGAACCAGAGACAGGGATCTACAATGAGCAGTTCTTC.

The rearrangement uses TRBV6-6 and TRBJ1-6; TRBD1 aligns across 9 bases. The J segment lost 9 bases and the V segment lost 6 bases, leaving 9 bases of the junction unmatched. The CDR3 has 15 residues. Germline loops: CDR1 MNHNY, CDR2 SVGAGI (reference sequence). The CDR3 here is CASSPPTGGSSPLHF. CDR3 in DNA: TGTGCCAGCAGCCCCCCTACAGGGGGCAGTTCACCCCTCCACTTT.

J is TRBJ2-4 and V is TRBV28, with 7 bases lining up with TRBD2. This CDR3 has 19 residues. The V gene's germline CDR1 is MDHEN and CDR2 SYDVKM. The junction had 15 bases not matched to a gene; V was cut back by 3 bases and J by 1 base. The CDR3 reads CASSFYPTSSPAAKNIQYF. In DNA form, the CDR3 reads TGTGCCAGCAGTTTCTACCCGACTAGCTCCCCGGCGGCCAAAAACATTCAGTACTTC.

The chain combines TRBV11-2 with TRBJ2-7, with D possibly being TRBD2 (7 bases). The CDR3 spans 15 residues. Looked up from germline, CDR1 is SGHAT and CDR2 is FQNNGV. Between the trimmed V and J ends, which lost 5 bases and 7 bases, there was a span of 21 bases. CDR3 in DNA: TGTGCCAGCAGCCCCTCGTCGGGGGGCGCTTTGGAGCAGTACTTC. Residues: CASSPSSGGALEQYF.

The chain uses TRBV5-6 and TRBJ1-6, with D possibly TRBD1 on 5 matching bases. V lost 6 bases and J 9 bases, leaving 19 bases between the germline ends. The CDR3 spans 15 residues. Germline V gene data show CDR1 as SGHDT and CDR2 as YYEEEE. The CDR3 protein is CASTQKVQGPSPLHF. The DNA of the CDR3 is TGTGCCAGCACCCAGAAGGTCCAGGGCCCTTCACCCCTCCACTTT.

This clone has just a few counts. The CDR3 reads CASSSGTGRAFF. The DNA for the CDR3 is TGTGCCAGCAGCTCTGGGACAGGGAGAGCTTTCTTT. The chain carries TRBV5-4 and TRBJ1-1, with 9 bases matching TRBD1. CDR3 size: 12 residues. Germline trimming cut 3 bases from V and 10 bases from J; bases unmatched to any gene: 4. Germline V CDR1 and CDR2: SGHNT, YYREEE (reference sequence).

This chain connects TRBV2 to TRBJ1-1, with D unresolved. The germline V gene encodes CDR1 SNHLY and CDR2 FYNNEI. V was trimmed by 5 bases and J by 5 bases, leaving 9 bases between them. The CDR3 loop spans 12 amino acids. The CDR3 sequence is CASSFVRTEAFF. The CDR3 bases are TGTGCCAGCAGTTTCGTTCGGACTGAAGCTTTCTTT. The full variable domain, rest sourced from reference TRBV2 and TRBJ1-1, is EPEVTQTPSHQVTQMGQEVILRCVPISNHLYFYWYRQILGQKVEFLVSFYNNEISEKSEIFDDQFSVERPDGSNFTLKIRSTKLEDSAMYFCASSFVRTEAFFGQGTRLTVV.

The chain joins TRBV5-6 to TRBJ2-2; TRBD2 agrees at 10 bases. CDR1 is SGHDT and CDR2 is YYEEEE in the germline V gene. The CDR3 totals 17 residues. V gave up 3 bases and J gave up 5 bases; unmatched junction bases: 10. In DNA form, the CDR3 reads TGTGCCAGCAGCTCCCTGGTAGCGGGGGGCGGTACCGGGGAGCTGTTTTTT. Residues: CASSSLVAGGGTGELFF.

J is TRBJ1-2 and V is TRBV7-9; 7 bases are a match to TRBD1. After removal of 0 bases from V and 8 bases from J, the junction contained 15 bases not matched to a gene. The CDR3 sequence is 17 residues long. Germline V gene sequence: CDR1 SEHNR, CDR2 FQNEAQ (reference sequence). The CDR3 nucleotides read TGTGCCAGCAGCTTAGCGTGGGGGGACAGTTCGGGTAACGGCTACACCTTC. This gives the protein CASSLAWGDSSGNGYTF.

Only one count was recorded for this clone. V is TRBV30 and J is TRBJ2-3; 8 bases agree with TRBD2. V gave up 0 bases and J gave up 13 bases; unmatched junction bases: 9. Germline CDR1 reads GTSNPN; CDR2 reads SVGIG (reference sequence). The CDR3 totals 13 residues. CDR3 in amino acids: CAWSVADRGGEYF. In nucleotides, the CDR3 is TGTGCCTGGAGTGTAGCTGACCGGGGGGGCGAGTATTTT.

The chain recombines TRBV5-4 with TRBJ2-3; 7 bases align to TRBD2. This CDR3 is built from 14 residues. Trimming at V came to 4 bases and at J to 6 bases, leaving 8 bases not matched to a gene. Per germline, CDR1 SGHNT and CDR2 YYREEE (reference sequence). The CDR3 coding sequence is TGTGCCAGCAGCCGGGGGGACGGTGGGGATACGCAGTATTTT. Translated: CASSRGDGGDTQYF.

The V and J genes are TRBV7-9 and TRBJ1-6; D is ambiguous. Germline V gives CDR1 SEHNR, CDR2 FQNEAQ (reference sequence). V was shortened by 2 bases and J by 4 bases, with 12 bases between the two germline ends. This CDR3 has 16 amino acids. The CDR3 loop is CASSLFGAHYNSPLHF. The CDR3 coding sequence is TGTGCCAGCAGCTTATTCGGAGCACATTATAATTCACCCCTCCACTTT.

This clone appeared a few times. V is TRBV6-6 and J is TRBJ2-2; the D is unclear. Germline CDR1 is MNHNY and CDR2 is SVGAGI (reference sequence). V was pared by 2 bases and J by 6 bases, with 4 bases between. The CDR3 covers 12 residues. The CDR3 region has the DNA TGTGCCAGCAGTTACGAGGCCGGGGAGCTGTTTTTT. This codes for CASSYEAGELFF.

The rearrangement uses TRBV5-8 and TRBJ2-7; D is perhaps TRBD1 (6 bases). Germline V gives CDR1 SGHTS, CDR2 YDEGEE. The CDR3 contains 14 residues. The germline V and J ends were trimmed by 0 bases and 2 bases, with 9 bases remaining between them. CDR3 loop: CASSLAGETYEQYF. The DNA of the CDR3 is TGTGCCAGCAGCTTGGCAGGGGAGACCTACGAGCAGTACTTC.

The chain joins TRBV6-5 to TRBJ2-7; D might be TRBD2 (5 bases). With 6 bases removed from V and 1 base from J, the gap between germline ends came to 10 bases. This CDR3 has 13 amino acids. Germline CDR1 MNHEY, CDR2 SVGAGI. This chain's CDR3 is CASSLAGSYEQYF. Written as DNA, the CDR3 is TGTGCCAGCAGCCTAGCCGGGTCCTACGAGCAGTACTTC.

The chain joins TRBV11-2 to TRBJ1-2, with D possibly being TRBD1 (6 bases). The CDR3 has 18 residues. The ends were cut back, 5 bases at V and 0 bases at J, with 22 bases in the middle. Germline CDR1 reads SGHAT; CDR2 reads FQNNGV. The CDR3 DNA sequence: TGTGCCAGCAGCCCACTACGGGCCAGGGGTAGGGCTAACTATGGCTACACCTTC. It is translated as CASSPLRARGRANYGYTF.

The rearrangement joins TRBV12-3 or TRBV12-4 to TRBJ1-4; D gene uncertain. Trimming took off 6 bases at V and 4 bases at J, with 9 bases between the two ends. CDR3 length equals 13 residues. The CDR3 region has the DNA TGTGCCAGCAGATTGGCAGATAATGAAAAACTGTTTTTT. This gives the protein CASRLADNEKLFF.

This chain uses TRBV7-8 with TRBJ1-2, with D unresolved. The CDR3 is 15 amino acids. Trimming took 5 bases from V and 3 from J, leaving 16 bases between them. Germline-derived CDR1 and CDR2 are SGHVS and FQNEAQ. The CDR3 nucleotides read TGTGCCAGCAGCAACCCCCGGGGTCGGGACTATGGCTACACCTTC. This codes for CASSNPRGRDYGYTF.

This chain joins TRBV6-5 and TRBJ1-2; 12 nucleotides align to TRBD1. From germline, CDR1 is MNHEY and CDR2 SVGAGI. J lost 3 bases, V lost 6 bases, and 2 bases had no gene match. The CDR3 is made up of 14 amino acids. CDR3 nucleotide sequence: TGTGCCAGCAGGGGGACAGGGGGCGACTATGGCTACACCTTC. Encoded protein: CASRGTGGDYGYTF.

The CDR3 region has the DNA TGTGCCAGCAGTTCGACAGGGGGGCTCGACACCGGGGAGCTGTTTTTT. Translated: CASSSTGGLDTGELFF. This chain uses TRBV27 with TRBJ2-2; 9 bases map to TRBD1. The V and J ends lost 4 bases and 3 bases, in that order; junction bases with no gene match: 6. Germline V gene data show CDR1 as MNHEY and CDR2 as SMNVEV (reference sequence). This CDR3 has 16 residues.

This chain links TRBV28 with TRBJ1-1; the match to TRBD1 covers 8 bases. There are 16 residues in the CDR3. Germline V lookup: CDR1 MDHEN, CDR2 SYDVKM. J gave up 1 base and V 5 bases, and 9 bases lay outside the gene matches. CDR3 DNA sequence: TGTGCCAGCAGTCTAGGAGGGACAGGACGGAACACTGAAGCTTTCTTT. Translated: CASSLGGTGRNTEAFF.

This clone was seen a single time. The chain combines TRBV10-3 with TRBJ2-3, with 8 bases matching TRBD1. J lost 1 base, V lost 3 bases, and 6 bases had no gene match. The CDR3 spans 16 residues. CDR1 is ENHRY and CDR2 is SYGVKD in the germline V gene. The CDR3, as DNA: TGTGCCATCAGTGAAGTGACAGGGGCTGGCACAGATACGCAGTATTTT. It is translated as CAISEVTGAGTDTQYF.

A note on this clone: Distinct nucleotide sequences in the sample also encode this CDR3. V is TRBV5-1 and J is TRBJ1-3; D ambiguous. The germline V gene has CDR1 SGHRS and CDR2 YFSETQ. V was clipped by 5 bases and J by 3 bases, with 9 bases between them. This CDR3 region has 13 residues. CDR3 nucleotide sequence: TGCGCCAGCAGTTTGTATAGTGGAAACACCATATATTTT. Its protein product is CASSLYSGNTIYF.

The chain recombines TRBV11-1 with TRBJ2-2; D gene uncertain. This CDR3 spans 13 amino acids. Germline V gene data show CDR1 as SGHAT and CDR2 as FQDESV (reference sequence). V lost 0 bases to trimming and J lost 6 bases, with 5 bases between them. Here the CDR3 reads CASSLAQAGELFF. The CDR3 region has the DNA TGTGCCAGCAGCTTAGCCCAGGCCGGGGAGCTGTTTTTT.

The rearrangement links TRBV3-1 (or the pseudogene TRBV3-2) to TRBJ2-5; TRBD2 matches 7 bases. CDR3 size: 14 residues. The V segment lost 2 bases and the J segment 5 bases; nucleotides outside the gene matches: 5. Germline assignment: CDR1 LGHDT and CDR2 YNNKEL (reference sequence). The CDR3 DNA sequence: TGTGCCAGCAGCCAAACACGGGGAGGGGAGACCCAGTACTTC. It translates to CASSQTRGGETQYF.

This chain joins TRBV30 and TRBJ2-7; D is uncertain. Germline assignment: CDR1 GTSNPN and CDR2 SVGIG (reference sequence). CDR3 size: 14 residues. Trimming cost V 0 bases and J 0 bases, with 9 bases left between them. CDR3 sequence: CAWSVLGGSYEQYF. The CDR3 nucleotides read TGTGCCTGGAGTGTATTAGGCGGCTCCTACGAGCAGTACTTC.

The V gene is TRBV30, the J gene TRBJ1-6; D unclear. Looked up from germline, CDR1 is GTSNPN and CDR2 is SVGIG (reference sequence). This CDR3 is 15 amino acids long. Trimming removed 0 bases at V and 7 bases at J, with 13 bases between. CDR3 in DNA: TGTGCCTGGAGTGTTTGGGTAGCTGACAATTCACCCCTCCACTTT. It encodes CAWSVWVADNSPLHF. Supplemented by reference TRBV30 and TRBJ1-6, the full variable domain reads SQTIHQWPATLVQPVGSPLSLECTVEGTSNPNLYWYRQAAGRGLQLLFYSVGIGQISSEVPQNLSASRPQDRQFILSSKKLLLSDSGFYLCAWSVWVADNSPLHFGNGTRLTVT.

Of note for this clone: The same CDR3 can be traced to other DNA sequences in this sample. This chain connects TRBV4-1 to TRBJ1-1, with D unresolved. Per the germline V gene, CDR1 is MGHRA and CDR2 is YSYEKL. The CDR3 covers 14 residues. Trimming took off 0 bases at V and 1 base at J, with 6 bases between the two ends. CDR3 sequence reads: CASSQDPGNTEAFF. The CDR3 coding sequence is TGCGCCAGCAGCCAAGACCCCGGGAACACTGAAGCTTTCTTT.